The 8 T cell receptor beta chains below all came from one sample that was sequenced in a study of vaccination effects on CD4 cells after COVID-19. The data were produced by immunoSEQ multiplex PCR, yet TCRdb's version contains in-frame clones alone and is incomplete. The table has approximately 70,000 clones, 65% to 75% seen once; the top ten hold 2.5% to 3%. Antigens of these TCRs are unknown. Sequencing in the ViraFEST assay came after antigen-specific CD4+ T cells had been expanded with viral peptide pools, which were used to stimulate PBMC. Once cultured for around 11 days, the cells underwent separation to obtain CD4+ T cells. Testing of the vaccine recipients showed negative nucleocapsid antibodies and no prior SARS-CoV-2 infection. Specimen: CD4+ T cells from PBMCs cultured with HCoV-NL63 spike peptides, collected before COVID-19 vaccination. The origin of the receptors is a human donor who received a COVID-19 vaccine.

The chain uses TRBV7-8 and TRBJ1-1, with D uncertain. The germline gives CDR1 SGHVS, CDR2 FQNEAQ. The V and J ends lost 0 bases and 11 bases respectively, with 19 bases between them. The CDR3 is 15 amino acids. CDR3 coding DNA: TGTGCCAGCAGCTTAGCGAGCGGTCCGAACCAAAATGCTTTCTTT. Its protein product is CASSLASGPNQNAFF.

For the CDR3, the DNA is TGCGCCAGCAGCTTGGTTAGCGGGGGGCACCAAGAGACCCAGTACTTC. Translating it yields CASSLVSGGHQETQYF. This chain uses TRBV5-1 with TRBJ2-5; 10 nucleotides line up with TRBD2. The CDR3 totals 16 residues. The ends lost 0 bases at V and 0 bases at J; junction bases unmatched: 2. CDR1 and CDR2 (germline): SGHRS, YFSETQ. The variable domain in full, with the rest retrieved from reference TRBV5-1 and TRBJ2-5, is KAGVTQTPRYLIKTRGQQVTLSCSPISGHRSVSWYQQTPGQGLQFLFEYFSETQRNKGNFPGRFSGRQFSNSRSEMNVSTLELGDSALYLCASSLVSGGHQETQYFGPGTRLLVL.

The J gene is TRBJ1-1, the V gene TRBV5-1, with a possible D match to TRBD1 (6 bases). The V gene's germline CDR1 is SGHRS and CDR2 YFSETQ. V lost 2 bases and J lost 0, with 11 bases in between. The CDR3 consists of 15 residues. CDR3 DNA sequence: TGCGCCAGCAGCTTTACAGGGTCCATGAACACTGAAGCTTTCTTT. Residues: CASSFTGSMNTEAFF. The complete variable domain, with remaining parts taken from reference TRBV5-1 and TRBJ1-1, reads KAGVTQTPRYLIKTRGQQVTLSCSPISGHRSVSWYQQTPGQGLQFLFEYFSETQRNKGNFPGRFSGRQFSNSRSEMNVSTLELGDSALYLCASSFTGSMNTEAFFGQGTRLTVV.

The chain uses TRBV18 and TRBJ2-5; TRBD2 matches 11 bases. J gave up 6 bases and V 6 bases, and 9 bases lay outside the gene matches. Germline values: CDR1 KGHSH, CDR2 LQKENI. The CDR3 spans 15 residues. CDR3 sequence: CASSQTSGDPKTQYF. The CDR3 DNA sequence: TGTGCCAGCTCTCAGACTAGCGGGGACCCAAAGACCCAGTACTTC.

A single count supports this clone. The chain has TRBV5-1 and TRBJ1-2; TRBD1 might be the D (6 bases). In germline, CDR1 is SGHRS, CDR2 YFSETQ. Trimming stripped 4 bases from V and 0 bases from J, with 10 bases between. This CDR3 spans 14 amino acids. Here the CDR3 DNA reads TGCGCCAGCAGCCCCGGGACACCTAACTATGGCTACACCTTC. This codes for CASSPGTPNYGYTF.

The chain is built from TRBV7-2 and TRBJ2-1, with TRBD1 identical over 7 bases. With V trimmed by 10 bases and J by 11 bases, 14 bases remained unmatched. From germline, CDR1 is SGHTA and CDR2 FQGNSA. This CDR3 spans 13 amino acids. The CDR3 DNA follows: TGTGCCACCGCCGACAGGGCCCCTTTGAAGCAGTTCTTC. It codes for CATADRAPLKQFF.

This chain joins TRBV27 and TRBJ1-2, with TRBD1 identical over 9 bases. The length of the CDR3 is 15 residues. Germline V lookup: CDR1 MNHEY, CDR2 SMNVEV (reference sequence). The ends lost 2 bases at V and 4 bases at J; junction bases unmatched: 5. The CDR3 DNA sequence: TGTGCCAGCAGTTTAGGACAGGGGATTACCTATGGCTACACCTTC. Amino acid sequence: CASSLGQGITYGYTF.

This sequence joins TRBV9 and TRBJ1-6; TRBD1 matches 8 bases. CDR3 length: 16 residues. V lost 0 bases and J lost 6; bases outside the gene matches: 5. Germline V CDR1 and CDR2: SGDLS, YYNGEE. DNA of the CDR3: TGTGCCAGCAGCGTAGAAGGGGACAGGACTAATTCACCCCTCCACTTT. Translation: CASSVEGDRTNSPLHF.